These T cell receptor beta chains were read from a single sample in a study of OX40 agonist ivuxolimab in advanced cancers. The method was immunoSEQ multiplex PCR; TCRdb's version includes in-frame clones alone and lacks a portion of them. The sample shows 65,000 to 80,000 clones, roughly 90% of them seen only once. The sample in question was CD4+ or CD8+ T cells sorted from blood, obtained in a trial of the OX40 agonist ivuxolimab. The receptors were gathered from an adult with an advanced solid tumor such as melanoma, head and neck, liver or kidney cancer. The CDR3 runs from the conserved cysteine through the conserved F or W. Fields, in order: V gene, J gene, clone size, CDR3 protein. Clone size is not always given. Where it is, it says once, few, many or a class for expanded clones.

TRBV19,TRBJ2-1,NA,CASSIAGWDNEQFF
TRBV2,TRBJ2-5,NA,CASSGGETQYF
TRBV2,TRBJ2-1,NA,CASRSGSLNNEQFF
TRBV27,TRBJ2-7,NA,CASSLSIAGGFEQYF
TRBV25-1,TRBJ1-3,NA,CASSESPQGLGNTIYF
TRBV14,TRBJ1-2,few,CASSARPVNYGYTF
TRBV13,TRBJ2-5,few,CASSLRLNQETQYF
TRBV5-1,TRBJ2-5,NA,CASSPGGVAGVSETQYF
TRBV7-9,TRBJ2-1,NA,CASSLAGTYNEQFF
TRBV14,TRBJ2-5,NA,CASSPLGAGQETQYF
TRBV27,TRBJ1-1,NA,CASSTDKNTEAFF